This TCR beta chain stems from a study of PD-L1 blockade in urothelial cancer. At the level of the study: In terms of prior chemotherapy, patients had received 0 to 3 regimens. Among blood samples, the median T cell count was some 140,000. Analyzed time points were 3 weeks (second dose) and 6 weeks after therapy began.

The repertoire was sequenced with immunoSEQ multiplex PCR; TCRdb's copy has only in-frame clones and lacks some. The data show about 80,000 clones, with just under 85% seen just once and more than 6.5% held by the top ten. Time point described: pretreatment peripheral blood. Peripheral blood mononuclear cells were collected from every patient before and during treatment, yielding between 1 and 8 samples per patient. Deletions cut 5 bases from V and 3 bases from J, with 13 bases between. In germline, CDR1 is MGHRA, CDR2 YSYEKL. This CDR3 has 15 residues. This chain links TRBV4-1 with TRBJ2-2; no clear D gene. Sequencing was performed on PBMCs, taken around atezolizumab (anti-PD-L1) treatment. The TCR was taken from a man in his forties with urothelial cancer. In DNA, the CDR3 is TGCGCCAGCAGCGACGCGCTAGATCACACCGGGGAGCTGTTTTTT. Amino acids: CASSDALDHTGELFF.